The rows below give T cell receptor beta chains drawn from one sample of a study of blood T cell repertoires in COVID-19. The protocol was immunoSEQ multiplex PCR, while the TCRdb copy is restricted to in-frame clones and leaves out a portion. The sample consists of fewer than 250,000 clones, around 91% of them appearing once. Input material: peripheral blood. These receptor sequences come from a woman between 40 and 55 years old with acute or convalescent COVID-19. CDR3s include the opening cysteine and the closing phenylalanine or tryptophan. D genes are given only for firm matches.

v_call d_call cdr3_aa
TRBV30 . CAWSATLPGAFF
TRBV10-3 TRBD1 CAIALGTGINYGYTF
TRBV28 . CASSPLMTGRAEKLFF
TRBV19 TRBD1 CASSIAGTGRYSEAFF
TRBV18 TRBD2 CASSPPSAGGKDTQYF
TRBV15 . CATSRDVGGTEAFF
TRBV2 TRBD2 CASSGFGGGRTDTQYF
TRBV11-1 TRBD1 CASSLTMTGSGYTF
TRBV5-4 . CASGTVGNTGELFF
TRBV21-1 . CASSPTDRGPPEKLFF
TRBV18 . CASSPNTVYGYTF
TRBV9 TRBD1 CASSEGTGNYGYTF
TRBV30 . CAWRDSMNTEAFF
TRBV7-2 . CASSPWTAQETQYF
TRBV28 . CASSRQGYGYTF
TRBV11-2 . CASERVNTEAFF
TRBV9 TRBD2 CASSERTSGGKETQYF
TRBV10-3 TRBD1 CAIRNYGQGDYGYTF
TRBV18 . CASSDRIGTTDTQYF
TRBV5-6 TRBD1 CASSYRGRHTGELFF
TRBV2 . CASSDRDTPIGYGYTF
TRBV9 . CASSVVQAGNEQFF
TRBV6-6 TRBD1 CASSYLTGSDGYTF
TRBV5-4 . CASSSGQFYTF
TRBV27 . CASSADGSQPQHF
TRBV4-1 TRBD1 CASSRGQGDTGELFF
TRBV9 TRBD1 CASSVLRGHGYTF
TRBV24-1 TRBD1 CATSEPGGREQFF
TRBV6-6 . CASSPGGDNYGYTF
TRBV5-1 . CASSLAVNTEAFF
TRBV24-1 TRBD1 CATSEGTGGSKNIQYF
TRBV5-1 . CASSSGQSSTDTQYF
TRBV6-6 . CASSSTGDSNYGYTF
TRBV10-3 . CAIRPGVVETQYF
TRBV21-1 . CASSKMAFNYGYTF
TRBV20-1 . CSASLGGASNSYNSPLHF
TRBV19 . CASSTWEGEGYGYTF
TRBV9 TRBD2 CASSPLLESGGPNIQYF
TRBV5-4 . CASSRQGLNYGYTF
TRBV5-1 TRBD1 CASSWGQGARVTEAFF
TRBV14 TRBD2 CASSRGGADTQYF
TRBV6-6 . CASREIKGPYNEQFF